One sample yielded the 28 T cell receptor beta chains listed below, sequenced in a study of T cells in localized non-small cell lung cancer. Sequenced by immunoSEQ multiplex PCR; TCRdb stores in-frame clones only, minus some. The table lists tens of thousands of clones, approximately 85% of them singletons. This sample comprised peripheral blood, obtained before any cancer treatment. The receptors derive from a female donor aged 60 or older with stage I lung adenocarcinoma.

This clone was seen a single time. The chain carries TRBV7-3 and TRBJ2-1, with 9 bases that match TRBD2. Germline V gene lookup returns CDR1 SGHTA and CDR2 FQGTGA. The CDR3 covers 15 residues. The ends lost 2 bases at V and 3 bases at J; junction bases unmatched: 2. The CDR3 nucleotides read TGTGCCAGCAGCTTACTAGCGGGGAACTACAATGAGCAGTTCTTC. Residues: CASSLLAGNYNEQFF.

The sample holds a few counts of this clone. The rearrangement links TRBV29-1 to TRBJ2-1; 7 bases map to TRBD1. The CDR3 contains 15 residues. CDR1 and CDR2 from the germline V gene are SQVTM and ANQGSEA. V lost 4 bases to trimming and J lost 4 bases; unmatched junction nucleotides: 10. CDR3 coding DNA: TGCAGCGTTGTGGCCCAACCGACAGGGTACAATGAGCAGTTCTTC. Amino acids: CSVVAQPTGYNEQFF.

This clone has more than one count but fewer than ten. J is TRBJ1-3 and V is TRBV30; possible D gene TRBD1, 5 bases. This CDR3 has 17 residues. Per the germline V gene, CDR1 is GTSNPN and CDR2 is SVGIG (reference sequence). Trimming shortened V by 2 bases and J by 4 bases, and 21 bases separated the two germline ends. The chain's CDR3 is CAWSTSTGTEKGNTIYF. DNA for the CDR3: TGTGCCTGGAGTACCTCCACCGGGACGGAGAAAGGAAACACCATATATTTT.

The V call is TRBV15, the J call TRBJ2-3, with D possibly TRBD2 on 6 matching bases. The CDR3 is 16 residues long. The germline V gene encodes CDR1 LNHNV and CDR2 YYDKDF (reference sequence). V was trimmed by 4 bases and J by 5 bases, leaving 19 bases between them. CDR3 amino acids: CATSTGLIPRIDTQYF. CDR3 in DNA: TGTGCCACCAGCACGGGACTCATCCCTCGGATAGATACGCAGTATTTT.

The chain employs TRBV14 and TRBJ1-3; no reliable D call. The CDR3 sequence is 14 residues long. The V end was cut by 2 bases, the J end by 0 bases, with 5 bases between. The germline V gene encodes CDR1 SGHDN and CDR2 FVKESK. The CDR3 region is CASSQYSSGNTIYF. CDR3 in DNA: TGTGCCAGCAGCCAATATAGCTCTGGAAACACCATATATTTT.

The chain couples TRBV7-9 to TRBJ2-5; no clear D. V was shortened by 4 bases and J by 2 bases, with 2 bases between the two germline ends. The CDR3 is 11 amino acids. CDR1 and CDR2 (germline): SEHNR, FQNEAQ (reference sequence). CDR3 loop: CASSSQETQYF. DNA for the CDR3: TGTGCCAGCAGCTCTCAAGAGACCCAGTACTTC. The full variable domain, completed using reference TRBV7-9 and TRBJ2-5, is DTGVSQNPRHKITKRGQNVTFRCDPISEHNRLYWYRQTLGQGPEFLTYFQNEAQLEKSRLLSDRFSAERPKGSFSTLEIQRTEQGDSAMYLCASSSQETQYFGPGTRLLVL.

The gene calls are TRBV5-6 and TRBJ1-1; D possibly corresponds to TRBD1 (5 bases). Per the germline V gene, CDR1 is SGHDT and CDR2 is YYEEEE. The CDR3 runs to 16 residues. Between the trimmed V and J ends, which lost 0 bases and 0 bases, there was a span of 12 bases. DNA of the CDR3: TGTGCCAGCAGCTTGGTAGCAGGGACCATGAACACTGAAGCTTTCTTT. Its translation is CASSLVAGTMNTEAFF.

V and J are TRBV7-2 and TRBJ2-3; D unclear. Germline V gene lookup returns CDR1 SGHTA and CDR2 FQGNSA. Trimming stripped 2 bases from V and 2 bases from J, with 20 bases between. The CDR3 is made up of 18 amino acids. The CDR3 nucleotides are TGTGCCAGCAGCTTAAATTTCAATCCCACATCCCCCACAGATACGCAGTATTTT. Its translation: CASSLNFNPTSPTDTQYF.

This chain joins TRBV5-1 and TRBJ2-7; 10 bases agree with TRBD2. Germline V lookup: CDR1 SGHRS, CDR2 YFSETQ. CDR3 length: 13 amino acids. J was trimmed by 6 bases and V by 4 bases; bases with no gene match: 4. CDR3 in amino acids: CASSPSGSSEQYF. CDR3 DNA: TGCGCCAGCAGCCCTAGCGGGAGCAGCGAGCAGTACTTC.

CDR3 loop: CASSYPLLEQYF. The DNA of the CDR3 is TGTGCCAGCAGTTACCCTCTCCTCGAGCAGTACTTC. This sequence joins TRBV6-6 and TRBJ2-7; D gene unclear. CDR1 and CDR2 (germline): MNHNY, SVGAGI (reference sequence). Trimming cost V 2 bases and J 6 bases, with 8 bases left between them. This CDR3 region has 12 residues.

The V and J genes are TRBV7-9 and TRBJ2-7, with D maybe TRBD1 (8 bases). This CDR3 has 16 amino acids. Trimming took 4 bases from V and 0 from J, leaving 16 bases between them. Per the germline V gene, CDR1 is SEHNR and CDR2 is FQNEAQ (reference sequence). The CDR3 sequence is CASSSDRDYSSYEQYF. The CDR3 region has the DNA TGTGCCAGCAGCTCGGACAGGGACTATTCCTCCTACGAGCAGTACTTC.

V is TRBV30 and J is TRBJ2-2; 14 bases are a match to TRBD2. Per germline, CDR1 GTSNPN and CDR2 SVGIG (reference sequence). V shed 4 bases and J 6 bases; nucleotides not matched to a gene: 7. This CDR3 comprises 16 residues. The CDR3 DNA reads as TGTGCCTGGACGCCTCCGGGACTAGCGGGAGCCGGGGAGCTGTTTTTT. It specifies CAWTPPGLAGAGELFF.

The rearrangement uses TRBV4-2 and TRBJ2-5; TRBD1 agrees at 9 bases. Germline CDR1 and CDR2: LGHNA and YNFKEQ. The trim removed 2 bases at V and 5 bases at J, leaving 12 bases unmatched. CDR3 size: 17 residues. The DNA for the CDR3 is TGTGCCAGCAGCCAAAACCCCCCCACAGGGGGCTGGGAGACCCAGTACTTC. Protein sequence: CASSQNPPTGGWETQYF.

The chain employs TRBV7-9 and TRBJ1-5, with D maybe TRBD1 (6 bases). The germline V gene encodes CDR1 SEHNR and CDR2 FQNEAQ (reference sequence). The CDR3 runs to 15 residues. Trimming shortened V by 2 bases and J by 7 bases, and 15 bases separated the two germline ends. CDR3 amino acids: CASSLWGAGEQPQHF. The CDR3 region has the DNA TGTGCCAGCAGCTTATGGGGGGCTGGTGAGCAGCCCCAGCATTTT.

The rearrangement links TRBV19 to TRBJ2-7, with D possibly TRBD2 on 5 matching bases. With 1 base removed from V and 0 bases from J, the gap between germline ends came to 10 bases. Germline V CDR1 and CDR2: LNHDA, SQIVND (reference sequence). The CDR3 is 15 amino acids. CDR3 amino acids: CASSIVSGSSYEQYF. In DNA, the CDR3 is TGTGCCAGTAGTATAGTCAGCGGTAGCTCCTACGAGCAGTACTTC.

The gene calls are TRBV18 and TRBJ2-3; no reliable D call. CDR1 is KGHSH and CDR2 is LQKENI in the germline V gene. V was trimmed by 3 bases and J by 3 bases, leaving 10 bases between them. There are 14 residues in the CDR3. Here the CDR3 reads CASSPGLSTDTQYF. For the CDR3, the DNA is TGTGCCAGCTCACCGGGTTTGTCAACAGATACGCAGTATTTT.

This clone turned up a few times. The chain couples TRBV6-1 to TRBJ2-7; D unclear. There are 10 residues in the CDR3. Germline V lookup: CDR1 MNHNS, CDR2 SASEGT. V was clipped by 5 bases and J by 4 bases, with 3 bases between them. This CDR3 is CASSWYEQYF. Here the CDR3 DNA reads TGTGCCAGCAGTTGGTACGAGCAGTACTTC.

The chain couples TRBV19 to TRBJ2-2; tentatively, D is TRBD2 (6 bases). The CDR3 extends over 14 amino acids. Trimming removed 6 bases at V and 5 bases at J, with 13 bases between. Per the germline V gene, CDR1 is LNHDA and CDR2 is SQIVND (reference sequence). The CDR3 is CASRSSERTGELFF. CDR3 DNA: TGTGCCAGTAGATCTAGCGAGCGAACCGGGGAGCTGTTTTTT.

In its sample, this clone was seen once. This chain links TRBV6-1 with TRBJ2-1; TRBD1 might be the D (6 bases). CDR3 length: 15 amino acids. Germline values: CDR1 MNHNS, CDR2 SASEGT. Trimming shortened V by 6 bases and J by 3 bases, and 15 bases separated the two germline ends. The CDR3 DNA reads as TGTGCCAGCAGACACCGGGACACGGACTACAATGAGCAGTTCTTC. This translates into CASRHRDTDYNEQFF.

In its sample, this clone was seen a few times. V is TRBV29-1 and J is TRBJ1-1; D remains ambiguous. Germline V CDR1 and CDR2: SQVTM, ANQGSEA. V was shortened by 3 bases and J by 5 bases, with 13 bases between the two germline ends. The CDR3 runs 13 residues. DNA of the CDR3: TGCAGCGTTGAGGGATCTTTATGGACTGAAGCTTTCTTT. It encodes CSVEGSLWTEAFF.

This chain joins TRBV6-9 and TRBJ1-1; D uncertain. The CDR3 loop spans 13 amino acids. V dropped 3 bases and J dropped 8 bases, with 13 bases sitting between them. Germline V CDR1 and CDR2: MNHGY, SVAAGI. The CDR3 sequence is CASSYYGRQEAFF. CDR3 bases: TGTGCCAGCAGTTACTATGGGCGGCAGGAAGCTTTCTTT.

The chain couples TRBV7-3 to TRBJ2-3; D gene unclear. Looked up from germline, CDR1 is SGHTA and CDR2 is FQGTGA. The V and J ends lost 6 bases and 0 bases respectively, with 10 bases between them. The CDR3 is 14 residues long. The CDR3 region is CASRPQPSTDTQYF. As DNA, the CDR3 is TGTGCCAGCAGGCCACAGCCTAGCACAGATACGCAGTATTTT.

The chain is built from TRBV4-1 and TRBJ2-5; 14 bases are a match to TRBD2. Germline V lookup: CDR1 MGHRA, CDR2 YSYEKL. Trimming took 3 bases from V and 5 from J; bases not matched to a gene: 8. The CDR3 is 17 residues long. The CDR3 protein is CASSQGKTSGGAETQYF. The CDR3, as DNA: TGCGCCAGCAGCCAGGGAAAGACTAGCGGGGGGGCGGAGACCCAGTACTTC.

The chain joins TRBV6-6 to TRBJ1-4; D possibly corresponds to TRBD1 (5 bases). The V end was cut by 1 base, the J end by 8 bases, with 14 bases between. This CDR3 spans 15 amino acids. CDR1 is MNHNY, CDR2 SVGAGI, per germline (reference sequence). The CDR3 loop is CASSYLDTEREKLFF. CDR3 DNA: TGTGCCAGCAGTTACTTGGACACGGAGCGGGAAAAACTGTTTTTT.

The chain has TRBV19 and TRBJ2-3; 8 bases line up with TRBD2. With 5 bases clipped from V and 2 bases from J, the junction kept 9 bases outside the gene matches. Germline values: CDR1 LNHDA, CDR2 SQIVND (reference sequence). The CDR3 sequence is 16 residues long. CDR3 coding DNA: TGTGCCAGTAGTGTTCTGGCGGGGGGAGCCACAGATACGCAGTATTTT. As protein: CASSVLAGGATDTQYF.

The chain carries TRBV16 and TRBJ1-6; D might be TRBD1 (6 bases). V was trimmed by 0 bases and J by 0 bases, leaving 18 bases between them. Germline V gives CDR1 KGHSY, CDR2 FQNENV. This CDR3 is 20 amino acids long. The CDR3 DNA sequence: TGTGCCAGCAGCCAATCCCCAGTTTGGACAGCGAGCTCCTATAATTCACCCCTCCACTTT. Protein: CASSQSPVWTASSYNSPLHF.

The chain joins TRBV7-9 to TRBJ2-5, with no clear D. Germline CDR1 is SEHNR and CDR2 is FQNEAQ (reference sequence). Between the trimmed V and J ends, which lost 9 bases and 0 bases, there was a span of 11 bases. This CDR3 contains 13 residues. This CDR3 is CARLDRYQETQYF. CDR3 nucleotide sequence: TGTGCCAGATTGGACCGTTACCAAGAGACCCAGTACTTC.

This chain uses TRBV5-6 with TRBJ2-5, with unresolved D. The ends were cut back, 4 bases at V and 7 bases at J, with 8 bases in the middle. From germline, CDR1 is SGHDT and CDR2 YYEEEE. The CDR3 spans 11 residues. CDR3 amino acids: CASSRVGTQYF. CDR3 nucleotide sequence: TGTGCCAGCAGCCGGGTGGGGACCCAGTACTTC.